Listed here is a single TCR beta chain. The antigen this receptor binds is unknown. It has no much larger one-base neighbor in the sample; base qualities were not kept. Ends trimmed: V by 6 bases, J by 0 bases; bases unmatched to a gene: 9. Reading the germline V gene gives CDR1 SGHDT and CDR2 YYEEEE. Spanning cysteine to phenylalanine, the CDR3 consists of 17 amino acids. Only the CDR3 DNA is retained, 51 bases long and in frame from the first base. Using the deep immunoSEQ assay, multiplex PCR amplified TCR CDR3 regions from genomic DNA. For each cell subset, the extracted genomic DNA was distributed evenly across all wells of several immunoSEQ 96-well plates, and each plate served as one replicate. For sorted subsets, 200 to 250 ng genomic DNA, equal to 25,000 to 35,000 T cell genomes, was loaded into each replicate PCR. Purified libraries were measured with a Qubit 3.0 fluorometer, size-checked on a Bioanalyzer 2100, and measured again with the KAPA Library Quantification kit. Every immunoSEQ 96-well plate was sequenced on a separate single-read 150-cycle Illumina NextSeq 550 flow cell. The original methods were these. Because the immunoSEQ output held only junctional sequences and lacked quality scores, the filtering could not match the filtering applied to full-length reads. To assign V/J genes and CDR3, sequences were annotated using PyIR, a Python wrapper for IgBLAST v1.9, with IMGT germline references. Reads with weak V/J assignments (E-value above 1e-6), missing CDR3, stop codons, out-of-frame junctions, or ambiguous translated residues were removed. V3J clonotypes were defined as sequences sharing an identical inferred V gene, J gene, and CDR3 amino acid sequence. Percentage overlap between repertoires was calculated by dividing the number of shared unique clonotypes by the size of the smaller repertoire. Three approaches were used to assess repertoire richness: RTK rarefaction, the Chao1 estimator, and Recon v2.1 estimates of unobserved clonotypes. Generation probabilities were computed with OLGA for all TCRbeta clonotypes obtained by the gDNA method from four donors. TCRdb stores this immuneACCESS table with in-frame sequences only. Part of the clones is absent; in the studies checked, under half of the shortfall reflects unresolved V genes, and no reason is known for the rest. That table supplies the V and J calls and clone size; D and trimming were determined from the DNA. The sample yields some 2,500,000 clones; roughly 90% were counted once. The leading ten clones occupy 0.3% to 0.45% of the sample.

The donors were healthy, HIV-negative adults with no recently reported acute infections or vaccinations. Only Caucasian adults living in Nashville, Tennessee, USA were represented among the donors. CD4+ T cells were enriched through magnetic negative selection, after which naive cells were positively selected on CD45RA and the remaining negative fraction served as the memory subset. After blood collection by leukapheresis, PBMCs were isolated using Ficoll-Histopaque density gradient centrifugation and then cryopreserved in the vapor phase of liquid nitrogen. Analytical flow cytometry was used to check the purity and quantity of each magnetically sorted T cell population. Genomic DNA was isolated from each sorted fraction and quantified by UV absorbance on a Nanodrop 2000c. This sample was included in a study of shared clonotypes between healthy human individuals (dated by TCRdb to 2020 to 2021). For the wider study: The cohort included three men and two women between 18 and 49 years of age. For each donor, CD4 naive and CD4 memory were each run on three plates, CD8 naive on two plates, and CD8 memory on one plate. Each donor's leukapheresis produced roughly between about 0.8 and 8.9 billion PBMCs. Libraries were prepared and TCR repertoires were sequenced by different laboratories using diverse techniques, in order to increase sequencing depth and limit assay-specific biases. The study deeply sequenced blood TCR repertoires of five healthy adults to estimate repertoire size and the extent of clonotype sharing between individuals. Overall study outcomes, separate from this receptor: When several donors were compared, the shared fraction of clonotypes was roughly 5% for naive CD4, more than 3% for naive CD8, more than 2% for memory CD4, and roughly 0.4% for memory CD8. The small number of donors limited the genetic and exposure-history diversity represented. Higher generation probabilities were observed for clonotypes shared by all four sorted-subset donors than for non-shared clonotypes. Estimated clonotype richness was generally larger for naive than for memory subsets. Rarefaction of sorted-subset datasets indicated incomplete sequencing despite the large sequencing depth. Based on pairwise subsampling, the degree of clonotype sharing among donors was expected to be affected by sequencing depth. Sampling was restricted to blood, and TCR repertoires in tissue are likely to differ from TCR repertoires in blood.

The V gene is TRBV5-6 and the J gene is TRBJ2-6; a stretch of 7 junction bases matches TRBD1. The TCR was taken from a man between 18 and 29 years old in good health. Some clones in this sample may be carry-over from other donors' samples. The sequencing sample was made of naive CD4+ T cells from PBMCs. What this sample's cell subset or site label stands for: CD45RA+ positively selected. The CDR3 sequence is CASTTPGQRSGANVLTF. The nucleotide sequence is given as TGTGCCAGCACAACCCCGGGACAGCGCTCTGGGGCCAACGTCCTGACTTTC.